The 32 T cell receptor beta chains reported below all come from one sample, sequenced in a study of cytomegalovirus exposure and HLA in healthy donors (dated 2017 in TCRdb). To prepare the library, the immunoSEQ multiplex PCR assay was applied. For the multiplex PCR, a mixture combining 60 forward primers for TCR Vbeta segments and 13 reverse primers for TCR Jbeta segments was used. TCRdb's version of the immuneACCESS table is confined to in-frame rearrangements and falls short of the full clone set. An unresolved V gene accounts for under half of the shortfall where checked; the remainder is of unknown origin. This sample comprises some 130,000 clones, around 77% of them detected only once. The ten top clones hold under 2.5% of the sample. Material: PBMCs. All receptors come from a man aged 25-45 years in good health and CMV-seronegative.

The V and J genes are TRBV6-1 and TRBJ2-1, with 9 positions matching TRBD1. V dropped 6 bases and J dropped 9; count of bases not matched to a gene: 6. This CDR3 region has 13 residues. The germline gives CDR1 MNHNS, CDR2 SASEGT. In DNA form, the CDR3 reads TGTGCCAGCAGCCGGGACAGGGTCGGTGAGCAGTTCTTC. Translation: CASSRDRVGEQFF.

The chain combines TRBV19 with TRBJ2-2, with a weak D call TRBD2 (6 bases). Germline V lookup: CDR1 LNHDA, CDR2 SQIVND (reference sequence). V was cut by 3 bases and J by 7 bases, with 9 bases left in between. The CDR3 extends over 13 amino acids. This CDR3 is CASSIKEGGELFF. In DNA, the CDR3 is TGTGCCAGTAGTATCAAGGAGGGCGGGGAGCTGTTTTTT.

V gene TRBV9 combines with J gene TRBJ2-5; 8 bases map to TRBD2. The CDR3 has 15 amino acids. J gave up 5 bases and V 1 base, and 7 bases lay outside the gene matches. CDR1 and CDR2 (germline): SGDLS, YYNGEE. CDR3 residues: CASSVQAGVGETQYF. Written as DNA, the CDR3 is TGTGCCAGCAGCGTACAAGCGGGAGTGGGTGAGACCCAGTACTTC. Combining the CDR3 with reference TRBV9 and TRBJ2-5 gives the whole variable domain DSGVTQTPKHLITATGQRVTLRCSPRSGDLSVYWYQQSLDQGLQFLIQYYNGEERAKGNILERFSAQQFPDLHSELNLSSLELGDSALYFCASSVQAGVGETQYFGPGTRLLVL.

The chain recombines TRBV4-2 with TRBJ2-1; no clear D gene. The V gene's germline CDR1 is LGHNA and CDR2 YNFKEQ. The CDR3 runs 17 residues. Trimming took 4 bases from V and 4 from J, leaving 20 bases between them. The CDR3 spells CASSLLTLDDFYNEQFF. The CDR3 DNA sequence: TGTGCCAGCAGCCTTCTAACATTGGATGACTTTTACAATGAGCAGTTCTTC.

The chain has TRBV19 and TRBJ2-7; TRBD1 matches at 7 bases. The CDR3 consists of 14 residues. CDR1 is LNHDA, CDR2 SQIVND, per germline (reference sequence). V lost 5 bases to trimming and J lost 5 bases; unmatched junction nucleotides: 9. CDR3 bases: TGTGCCAGTAGTCTGACAGGGTACGGGCACGAGCAGTACTTC. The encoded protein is CASSLTGYGHEQYF.

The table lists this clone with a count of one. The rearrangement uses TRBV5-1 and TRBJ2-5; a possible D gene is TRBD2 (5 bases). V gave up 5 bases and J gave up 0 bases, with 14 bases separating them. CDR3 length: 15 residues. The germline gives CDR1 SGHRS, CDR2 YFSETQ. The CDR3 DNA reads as TGCGCCAGCAGTGGGCTTGGGGAGTACCAAGAGACCCAGTACTTC. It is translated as CASSGLGEYQETQYF.

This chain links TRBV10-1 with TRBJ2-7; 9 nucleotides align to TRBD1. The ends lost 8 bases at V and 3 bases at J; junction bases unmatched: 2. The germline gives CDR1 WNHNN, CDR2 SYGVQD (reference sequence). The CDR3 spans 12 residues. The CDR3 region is CASGDRVYEQYF. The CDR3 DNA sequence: TGCGCCAGCGGGGACAGGGTCTACGAGCAGTACTTC.

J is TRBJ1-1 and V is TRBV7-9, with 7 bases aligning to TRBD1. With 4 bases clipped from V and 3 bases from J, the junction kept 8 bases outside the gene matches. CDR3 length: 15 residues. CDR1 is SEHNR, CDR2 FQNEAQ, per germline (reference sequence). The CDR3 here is CASSSTGALHTEAFF. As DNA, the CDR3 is TGTGCCAGCAGCTCCACAGGGGCACTGCACACTGAAGCTTTCTTT. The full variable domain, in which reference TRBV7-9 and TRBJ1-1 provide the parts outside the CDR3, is DTGVSQNPRHKITKRGQNVTFRCDPISEHNRLYWYRQTLGQGPEFLTYFQNEAQLEKSRLLSDRFSAERPKGSFSTLEIQRTEQGDSAMYLCASSSTGALHTEAFFGQGTRLTVV.

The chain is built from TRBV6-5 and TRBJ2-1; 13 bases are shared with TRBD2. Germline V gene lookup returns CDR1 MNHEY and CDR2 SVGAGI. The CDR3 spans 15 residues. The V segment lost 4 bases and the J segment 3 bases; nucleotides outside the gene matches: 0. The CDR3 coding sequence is TGTGCCAGCAGTTGGACTAGCGGGAGCTACAATGAGCAGTTCTTC. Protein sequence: CASSWTSGSYNEQFF.

The CDR3 protein is CSVLSSGVSYEQYF. CDR3 in DNA: TGCAGCGTTCTGAGTAGCGGGGTCTCCTACGAGCAGTACTTC. The chain uses TRBV29-1 and TRBJ2-7; 8 nucleotides line up with TRBD2. J gave up 0 bases and V 5 bases, and 6 bases lay outside the gene matches. The CDR3 spans 14 residues. Germline V gene lookup returns CDR1 SQVTM and CDR2 ANQGSEA.

CDR3 in amino acids: CASSQGHLARVFNEQFF. In DNA, the CDR3 is TGCGCCAGCAGCCAAGGCCACCTAGCCCGCGTTTTCAATGAGCAGTTCTTC. The J gene is TRBJ2-1, the V gene TRBV4-1, with D perhaps matching TRBD2 (5 bases). Germline lookup yields CDR1 MGHRA and CDR2 YSYEKL. V lost 1 base to trimming and J lost 6 bases, with 19 bases between them. This CDR3 contains 17 residues.

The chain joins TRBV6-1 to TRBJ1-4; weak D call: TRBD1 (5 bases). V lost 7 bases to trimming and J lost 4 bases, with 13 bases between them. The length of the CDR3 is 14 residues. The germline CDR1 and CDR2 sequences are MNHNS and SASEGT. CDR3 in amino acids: CASINGGNNEKLFF. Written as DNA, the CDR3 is TGTGCCAGCATAAACGGGGGGAATAATGAAAAACTGTTTTTT.

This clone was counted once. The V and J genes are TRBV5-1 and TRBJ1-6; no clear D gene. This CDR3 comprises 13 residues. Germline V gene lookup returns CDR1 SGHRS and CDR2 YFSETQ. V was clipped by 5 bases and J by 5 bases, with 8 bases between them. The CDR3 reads CASRVSDNSPLHF. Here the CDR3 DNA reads TGCGCCAGCAGGGTGTCAGATAATTCACCCCTCCACTTT.

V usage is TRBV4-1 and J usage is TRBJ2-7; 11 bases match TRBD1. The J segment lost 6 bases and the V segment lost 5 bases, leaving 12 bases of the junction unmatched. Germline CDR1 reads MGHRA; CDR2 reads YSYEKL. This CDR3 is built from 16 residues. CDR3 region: CASSIRDRGVAGEQYF. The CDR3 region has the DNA TGCGCCAGCAGCATCCGGGACAGGGGGGTTGCGGGCGAGCAGTACTTC.

As DNA, the CDR3 is TGTGCCAGCGGGGAGGGGACTAGTGTCTACAATGAGCAGTTCTTC. This gives the protein CASGEGTSVYNEQFF. This rearrangement joins TRBV28 to TRBJ2-1; 8 bases are a match to TRBD2. V lost 8 bases, J lost 3 bases, and 9 bases stayed unmatched. There are 15 residues in the CDR3. The V gene's germline CDR1 is MDHEN and CDR2 SYDVKM.

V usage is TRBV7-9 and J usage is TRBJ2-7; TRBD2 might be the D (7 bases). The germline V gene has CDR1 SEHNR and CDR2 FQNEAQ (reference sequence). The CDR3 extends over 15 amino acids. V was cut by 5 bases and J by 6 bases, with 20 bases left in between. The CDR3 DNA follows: TGTGCCAGCAGCCTTTCCAGGGGAGGGGCCGGCGAGCAGTACTTC. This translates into CASSLSRGGAGEQYF.

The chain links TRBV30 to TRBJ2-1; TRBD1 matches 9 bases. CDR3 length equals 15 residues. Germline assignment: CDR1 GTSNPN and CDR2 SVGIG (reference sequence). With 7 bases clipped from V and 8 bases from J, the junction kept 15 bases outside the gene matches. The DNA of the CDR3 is TGTGCCTTGGAGGGGACAGGGATAGGTCAATATGAGCAGTTCTTC. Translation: CALEGTGIGQYEQFF.

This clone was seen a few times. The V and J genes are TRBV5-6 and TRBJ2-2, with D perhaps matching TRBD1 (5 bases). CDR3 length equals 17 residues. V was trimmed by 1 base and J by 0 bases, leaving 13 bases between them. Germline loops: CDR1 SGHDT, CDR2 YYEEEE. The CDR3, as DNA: TGTGCCAGCAGCTTGACCATATCAGGGACGAACACCGGGGAGCTGTTTTTT. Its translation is CASSLTISGTNTGELFF.

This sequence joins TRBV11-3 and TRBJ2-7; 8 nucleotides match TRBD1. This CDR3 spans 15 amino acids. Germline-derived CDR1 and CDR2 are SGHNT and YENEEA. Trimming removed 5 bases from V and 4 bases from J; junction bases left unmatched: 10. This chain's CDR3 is CASSLRGTGPYEQYF. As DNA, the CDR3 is TGTGCCAGCAGCCTAAGGGGGACAGGACCTTACGAGCAGTACTTC.

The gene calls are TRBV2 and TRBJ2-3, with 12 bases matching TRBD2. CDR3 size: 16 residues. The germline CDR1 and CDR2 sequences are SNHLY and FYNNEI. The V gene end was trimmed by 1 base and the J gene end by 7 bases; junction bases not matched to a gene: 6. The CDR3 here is CASSEGLAGVKHTQYF. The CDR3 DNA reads TGTGCCAGCAGTGAAGGACTAGCGGGAGTGAAGCATACGCAGTATTTT.

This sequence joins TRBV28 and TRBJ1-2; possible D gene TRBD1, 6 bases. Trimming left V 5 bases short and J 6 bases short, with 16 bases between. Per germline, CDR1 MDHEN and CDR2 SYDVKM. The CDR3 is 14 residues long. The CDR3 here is CASSRGRGLDGYTF. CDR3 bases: TGTGCCAGCAGTCGGGGCAGGGGATTAGATGGCTACACCTTC.

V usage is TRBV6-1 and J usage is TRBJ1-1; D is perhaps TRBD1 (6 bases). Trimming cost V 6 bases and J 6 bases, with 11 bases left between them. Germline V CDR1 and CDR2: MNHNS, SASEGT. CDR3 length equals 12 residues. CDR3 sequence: CASSQTGAEAFF. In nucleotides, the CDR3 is TGTGCCAGCAGCCAGACAGGAGCTGAAGCTTTCTTT.

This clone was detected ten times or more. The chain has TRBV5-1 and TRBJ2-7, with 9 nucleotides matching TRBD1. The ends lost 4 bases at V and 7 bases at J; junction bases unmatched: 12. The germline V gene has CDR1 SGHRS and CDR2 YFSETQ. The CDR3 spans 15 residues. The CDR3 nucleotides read TGCGCCAGCAGCCCAGGGACAGGGAGCTGGTTAGAGCAGTACTTC. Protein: CASSPGTGSWLEQYF. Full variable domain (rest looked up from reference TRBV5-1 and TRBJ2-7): KAGVTQTPRYLIKTRGQQVTLSCSPISGHRSVSWYQQTPGQGLQFLFEYFSETQRNKGNFPGRFSGRQFSNSRSEMNVSTLELGDSALYLCASSPGTGSWLEQYFGPGTRLTVT.

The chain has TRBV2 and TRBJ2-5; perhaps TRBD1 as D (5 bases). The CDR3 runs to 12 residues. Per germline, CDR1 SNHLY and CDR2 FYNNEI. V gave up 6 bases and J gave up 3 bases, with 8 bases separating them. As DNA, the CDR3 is TGTGCCAGCAGACAGGCGGAAGAGACCCAGTACTTC. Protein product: CASRQAEETQYF.

The CDR3 DNA is TGTGCCAGCAGTGAAGTAATTTCCTGGGCAGGGTCCCAATTAGCCAAAAACATTCAGTACTTC. This gives the protein CASSEVISWAGSQLAKNIQYF. The chain couples TRBV6-1 to TRBJ2-4; possibly TRBD1 for D (5 bases). Trimming cost V 1 base and J 0 bases, with 25 bases left between them. The CDR3 contains 21 residues. CDR1 and CDR2 from the germline V gene are MNHNS and SASEGT.

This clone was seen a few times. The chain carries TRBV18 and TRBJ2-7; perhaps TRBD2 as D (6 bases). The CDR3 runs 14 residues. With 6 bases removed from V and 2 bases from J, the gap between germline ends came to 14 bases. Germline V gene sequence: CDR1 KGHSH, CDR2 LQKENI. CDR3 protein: CASSPSGLTYEQYF. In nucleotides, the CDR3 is TGTGCCAGCTCTCCCAGCGGGCTCACCTACGAGCAGTACTTC.

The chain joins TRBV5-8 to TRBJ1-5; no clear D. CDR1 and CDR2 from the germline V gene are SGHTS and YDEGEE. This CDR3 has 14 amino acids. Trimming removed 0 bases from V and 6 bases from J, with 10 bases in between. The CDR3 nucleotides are TGTGCCAGCAGCTTGGCTCCCCCCGGTCAGCCCCAGCATTTT. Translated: CASSLAPPGQPQHF.

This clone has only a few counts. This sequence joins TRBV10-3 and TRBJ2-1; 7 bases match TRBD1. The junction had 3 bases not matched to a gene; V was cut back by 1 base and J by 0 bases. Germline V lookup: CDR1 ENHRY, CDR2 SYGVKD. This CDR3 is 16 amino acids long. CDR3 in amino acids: CAISEFAGGSYNEQFF. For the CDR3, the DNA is TGTGCCATCAGTGAGTTTGCAGGGGGCTCCTACAATGAGCAGTTCTTC.

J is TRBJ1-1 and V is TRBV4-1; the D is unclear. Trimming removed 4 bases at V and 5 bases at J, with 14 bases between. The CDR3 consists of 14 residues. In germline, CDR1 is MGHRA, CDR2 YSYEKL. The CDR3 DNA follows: TGCGCCAGCAGCCGTGACGGGGAGGTGACTGAAGCTTTCTTT. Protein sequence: CASSRDGEVTEAFF.

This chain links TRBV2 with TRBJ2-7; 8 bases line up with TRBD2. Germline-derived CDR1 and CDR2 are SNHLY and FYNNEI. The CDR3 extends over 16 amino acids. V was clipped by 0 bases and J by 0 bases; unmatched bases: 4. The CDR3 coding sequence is TGTGCCAGCAGTGAAGCATCTAGCGGGCTCTCCTACGAGCAGTACTTC. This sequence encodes CASSEASSGLSYEQYF.

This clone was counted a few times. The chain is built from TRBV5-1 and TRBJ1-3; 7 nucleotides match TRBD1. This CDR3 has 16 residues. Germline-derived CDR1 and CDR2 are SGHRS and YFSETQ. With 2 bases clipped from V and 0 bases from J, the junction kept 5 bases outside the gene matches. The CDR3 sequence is CASSFEGALSGNTIYF. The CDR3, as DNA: TGCGCCAGCAGCTTCGAGGGGGCCCTCTCTGGAAACACCATATATTTT.

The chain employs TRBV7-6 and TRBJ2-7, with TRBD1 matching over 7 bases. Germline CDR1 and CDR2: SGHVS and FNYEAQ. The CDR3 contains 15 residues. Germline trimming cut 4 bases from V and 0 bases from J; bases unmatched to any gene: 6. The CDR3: CASSSGTAHSYEQYF. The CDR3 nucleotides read TGTGCCAGCAGCTCCGGGACAGCCCACTCCTACGAGCAGTACTTC.